The rows below give T cell receptor beta chains drawn from one sample of a study of shared clonotypes between healthy human individuals. This table comes from immunoSEQ multiplex PCR, and its TCRdb copy is limited to in-frame clones, with some not included. Seen here are 2 million or so clones, 85% to 95% observed once, and the top ten hold 0.1% to 0.15%. The sample taken for sequencing was naive CD4+ T cells sorted from blood. Receptors were obtained from a man aged 18 to 29 in good health. CDR3s include the opening cysteine and the closing phenylalanine or tryptophan. Fields, in order: J gene, D gene, clone size, V gene, CDR3 DNA, CDR3 protein. The D gene is left open where the match is weak. A clone size is listed for some rows: how often the clone was seen (once, few, many), or a class if it is expanded.

J: TRBJ1-2
D: TRBD1
size: NA
V: TRBV28
DNA: TGTGCCAGCAGTTCACGAACAGGGGTGAGGGGCTACACCTTC
CDR3: CASSSRTGVRGYTF

J: TRBJ1-1
D: TRBD1
size: NA
V: TRBV9
DNA: TGTGCCAGCAGTGGTCGACAGGGGACTGAAGCTTTCTTT
CDR3: CASSGRQGTEAFF

J: TRBJ2-7
D: TRBD1
size: NA
V: TRBV28
DNA: TGTGCCAGCAGTTACGTAACAGGGGGCTTGTACGAGCAGTACTTC
CDR3: CASSYVTGGLYEQYF

J: TRBJ2-1
D: NA
size: NA
V: TRBV20-1
DNA: TGCAGTGCTAGAGACATTAATGAGCAGTTCTTC
CDR3: CSARDINEQFF

J: TRBJ1-1
D: NA
size: NA
V: TRBV20-1
DNA: TGCAGTGTAGACAGGAACACTGAAGCTTTCTTT
CDR3: CSVDRNTEAFF

J: TRBJ1-2
D: NA
size: NA
V: TRBV6-5
DNA: TGTGCCAGCAGTTCCACATTGGGGCAGGCCTATGGCTACACCTTC
CDR3: CASSSTLGQAYGYTF

J: TRBJ2-5
D: TRBD1
size: NA
V: TRBV2
DNA: TGTGCCAGCACGGGACAGGGGGCGAGGGAGACCCAGTACTTC
CDR3: CASTGQGARETQYF

J: TRBJ2-7
D: TRBD1
size: NA
V: TRBV18
DNA: TGTGCCAGCTCAGGGCTAGGGCAGGGGGACGAGCAGTACTTC
CDR3: CASSGLGQGDEQYF

J: TRBJ2-7
D: NA
size: NA
V: TRBV4-1
DNA: TGCGCCAGCAGCCCCGGCAGACAAAAGTCCTACGAGCAGTACTTC
CDR3: CASSPGRQKSYEQYF

J: TRBJ2-1
D: TRBD1
size: NA
V: TRBV2
DNA: TGTGCCAGCACTAAATATGGACAGGCAAATGAGCAGTTCTTC
CDR3: CASTKYGQANEQFF

J: TRBJ2-5
D: TRBD2
size: NA
V: TRBV9
DNA: TGTGCCAGCAGCTCATTCGGCGCTAGCGGGGAAGGGGAGACCCAGTACTTC
CDR3: CASSSFGASGEGETQYF

J: TRBJ1-2
D: NA
size: NA
V: TRBV6-5
DNA: TGTGCCAGCAGTTACCGAGGGGGGTTCGGTGGCTACACCTTC
CDR3: CASSYRGGFGGYTF

J: TRBJ2-3
D: TRBD1
size: NA
V: TRBV5-1
DNA: TGCGCCAGCAGACCTCAGGGGGCGCGTACAGATACGCAGTATTTT
CDR3: CASRPQGARTDTQYF

J: TRBJ2-2
D: TRBD1
size: NA
V: TRBV18
DNA: TGTGCCAGCTCACGGGACAGGGAAGGCGGGGAGCTGTTTTTT
CDR3: CASSRDREGGELFF

J: TRBJ2-7
D: NA
size: NA
V: TRBV6-6
DNA: TGTGCCAGCAGTTACTCTATAGAGGGCTACGAGCAGTACTTC
CDR3: CASSYSIEGYEQYF

J: TRBJ2-3
D: TRBD2
size: NA
V: TRBV6-5
DNA: TGTGCCAGCAGCCGACCTAGCGGCACGCAGTATTTT
CDR3: CASSRPSGTQYF

J: TRBJ1-2
D: NA
size: NA
V: TRBV27
DNA: TGTGCCAGCGCCCCTGGGGGCGCAAACTATGGCTACACCTTC
CDR3: CASAPGGANYGYTF

J: TRBJ1-4
D: NA
size: once
V: TRBV5-1
DNA: TGCGCCAGCAGCTTGGACTGGTTAACTAATGAAAAACTGTTTTTT
CDR3: CASSLDWLTNEKLFF

J: TRBJ2-7
D: TRBD1
size: few
V: TRBV4-1
DNA: TGCGCCAGCAGCTCTTATTCCGGGACAGGGGGCGCGTCCTACGAGCAGTACTTC
CDR3: CASSSYSGTGGASYEQYF

J: TRBJ2-1
D: NA
size: NA
V: TRBV5-1
DNA: TGCGCCAGCAGCCCGGAGCTACGAGAGCAGTTCTTC
CDR3: CASSPELREQFF

J: TRBJ1-3
D: NA
size: once
V: TRBV7-8
DNA: TGTGCCAGCAGCTTAGTTCTCTCTGGAAACACCATATATTTT
CDR3: CASSLVLSGNTIYF

J: TRBJ2-7
D: NA
size: NA
V: TRBV30
DNA: TGTGCCTGGTCCAAAGGTCTGGCCTACGAGCAGTACTTC
CDR3: CAWSKGLAYEQYF

J: TRBJ2-7
D: TRBD2
size: NA
V: TRBV6-1
DNA: TGTGCCAGCATTAAGTTCCTAGCGGGAGAACCCGAGCAGTACTTC
CDR3: CASIKFLAGEPEQYF